A single sample gave rise to the 7 T cell receptor beta chains below, sequenced in a study of Graves' ophthalmopathy and Graves' hyperthyroidism. Amplification of the TCR beta CDR3 regions used RNA transcripts (as template). HTBI-primed first-round RT-PCR preceded second-round multiplex PCR. TCRdb analysed the multiplex PCR reads with MiXCR anew, one entry per CDR3 protein. The sample includes around 670,000 distinct CDR3 sequences, roughly 40% of them seen just once. Sequencing used peripheral blood. The receptors stem from an adult man with Graves' ophthalmopathy.

This chain joins TRBV9 and TRBJ2-7, with 8 bases matching TRBD1. This CDR3 is 14 amino acids long. The germline CDR1 and CDR2 sequences are SGDLS and YYNGEE. Trimming took 4 bases from V and 2 from J; bases not matched to a gene: 5. The CDR3 DNA reads as TGTGCCAGCAGCCTGGACAGGGTGACCTACGAGCAGTACTTC. This codes for CASSLDRVTYEQYF.

In the case of this clonotype: The junction and the germline gene differ at one end; a read error may be behind it. The rearrangement links TRBV15 to TRBJ1-4; D is uncertain. The CDR3 length is 13 residues. CDR1 is LNHNV and CDR2 is YYDKDF in the germline V gene (reference sequence). This CDR3 reads CAASGYTDEKLSF. The DNA for the CDR3 is TGTGCCGCCAGCGGATACACAGATGAAAAACTGTCTTTT.

As regards this clonotype: Being one base from a much bigger clone, this may be a read error. The chain is built from TRBV9 and TRBJ1-1, with D possibly TRBD1 on 6 matching bases. Trimming removed 4 bases at V and 7 bases at J, with 23 bases between. The CDR3 covers 16 residues. Germline lookup yields CDR1 SGDLS and CDR2 YYNGEE. CDR3 residues: CASSRVPGHRRVEAFF. The DNA for the CDR3 is TGTGCCAGCAGCAGGGTCCCGGGACACCGAAGGGTTGAAGCTTTCTTT.

This clonotype was seen many times. The V gene is TRBV7-9, the J gene TRBJ2-2; D may be TRBD2 (5 bases). The CDR3 has 11 amino acids. V lost 7 bases to trimming and J lost 9 bases, with 9 bases between them. Germline V gene data show CDR1 as SEHNR and CDR2 as FQNEAQ (reference sequence). The CDR3 DNA reads TGTGCCAGCACCGAGGGTTGGGAGCTGTTTTTT. This encodes CASTEGWELFF.

Remarks on this clonotype: This may stem from a read error, because a much larger clone lies one nucleotide away. The gene calls are TRBV29-1 and TRBJ1-2, with TRBD1 as a possible D gene (6 bases). CDR1 and CDR2 (germline): SQVTM, ANQGSEA. V lost 3 bases to trimming and J lost 8 bases, with 10 bases between them. The CDR3 runs 11 residues. Here the CDR3 DNA reads TGCAGCGTTGATGGGGGGGGCGGCTACACCTTC. This sequence encodes CSVDGGGGYTF.

With regard to this clonotype: The junction departs from the called germline gene at one end, perhaps through a read error. The chain links TRBV6-5 to TRBJ1-1; D gene ambiguous. From germline, CDR1 is MNHEY and CDR2 SVGAGI. The CDR3 totals 14 residues. CDR3 DNA sequence: TGTGCCAGCAGTGAACACGTACAGAACACTGAAACTTTCTTT. Translating it yields CASSEHVQNTETFF.

This clonotype was seen more than once but under ten times. The chain is built from TRBV7-2 and TRBJ2-7; 8 bases align to TRBD1. The length of the CDR3 is 15 residues. The trim removed 2 bases at V and 3 bases at J, leaving 6 bases unmatched. Germline CDR1 and CDR2: SGHTA and FQGNSA. The CDR3 DNA follows: TGTGCCAGCAGCTTATATACGGGACAGGACTACGAGCAGTACTTC. Its translation: CASSLYTGQDYEQYF.